This TCR beta chain was sequenced for a study of response to subunit inactivated influenza vaccine. Points from the study as a whole: The authors suggested that few new T cells are recruited per seasonal influenza vaccination.

TCRdb called the RT-PCR reads again in MiXCR, with one record for every CDR3 protein. Here the sample spans fewer than 650,000 distinct CDR3 sequences, roughly 13% being singletons. Remarks on this clonotype: Its cognate antigen is unknown.

V lost 4 bases and J lost 0, with 13 bases in between. CDR3 length equals 16 residues. CDR1 LGHNA and CDR2 YNFKEQ come from the germline V gene. The specimen comprised PBMCs from blood, sampled roughly 48 days after vaccination. The sequence was obtained from a man aged 45-65 years who received an inactivated influenza vaccine. The J gene is TRBJ1-5, the V gene TRBV4-2, with D tentatively TRBD1 (6 bases). CDR3 region: CASSPKGGYSNQPQHF. The DNA of the CDR3 is TGTGCCAGCAGCCCTAAGGGGGGCTATAGCAATCAGCCCCAGCATTTT.